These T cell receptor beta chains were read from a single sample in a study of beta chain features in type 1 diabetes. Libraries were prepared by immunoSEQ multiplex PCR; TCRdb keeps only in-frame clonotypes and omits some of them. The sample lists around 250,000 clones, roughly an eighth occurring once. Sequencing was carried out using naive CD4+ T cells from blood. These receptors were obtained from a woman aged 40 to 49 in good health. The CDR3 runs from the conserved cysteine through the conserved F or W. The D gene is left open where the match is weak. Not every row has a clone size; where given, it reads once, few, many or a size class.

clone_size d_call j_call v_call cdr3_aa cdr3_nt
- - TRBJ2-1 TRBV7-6 CASSRRQPSSSYNEQFF TGTGCCAGCAGCAGACGACAGCCTTCCAGCTCCTACAATGAGCAGTTCTTC
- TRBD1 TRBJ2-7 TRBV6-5 CASRGTGNEQYF TGTGCCAGCAGGGGGACAGGGAACGAGCAGTACTTC
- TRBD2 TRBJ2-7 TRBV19 CASSPLGRGKNYEQYF TGTGCCAGTAGTCCTCTGGGGCGGGGGAAGAACTACGAGCAGTACTTC
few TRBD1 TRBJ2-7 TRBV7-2 CASSRQGPPGEQYF TGTGCCAGCAGCCGACAGGGGCCGCCGGGCGAGCAGTACTTC
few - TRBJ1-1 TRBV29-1 CSARQALPEAFF TGCAGCGCCCGACAGGCACTACCTGAAGCTTTCTTT
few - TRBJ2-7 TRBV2 CASDQNPTGYSWEQYF TGTGCCAGCGACCAAAACCCGACGGGGTACTCCTGGGAGCAGTACTTC
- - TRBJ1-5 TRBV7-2 CASSETNQPQHF TGTGCCAGCAGCGAAACAAATCAGCCCCAGCATTTT
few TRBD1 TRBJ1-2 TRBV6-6 CASRRQGLRDYGYTF TGTGCCAGCAGGCGACAGGGTCTGAGGGACTATGGCTACACCTTC
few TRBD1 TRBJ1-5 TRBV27 CASSLSTGVGQPQHF TGTGCCAGCAGTTTATCGACAGGGGTGGGTCAGCCCCAGCATTTT
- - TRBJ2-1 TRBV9 CASSALGQTPAFF TGTGCCAGCAGCGCCTTGGGACAAACCCCTGCGTTCTTC
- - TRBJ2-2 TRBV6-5 CASSRQYPGELFF TGTGCCAGCAGTCGTCAGTATCCCGGGGAGCTGTTTTTT
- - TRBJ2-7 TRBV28 CASSFGGINYEQYF TGTGCCAGCAGTTTTGGGGGGATTAATTACGAGCAGTACTTC
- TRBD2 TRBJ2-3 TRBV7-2 CASSLGQTGGADTQYF TGTGCCAGCAGCTTAGGTCAAACGGGGGGGGCAGATACGCAGTATTTT
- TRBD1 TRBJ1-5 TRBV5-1 CASSRGDREDQPQHF TGCGCCAGCAGCCGGGGGGACAGGGAAGATCAGCCCCAGCATTTT
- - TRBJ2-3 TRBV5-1 CASSTTGTSTDTQYF TGCGCCAGCAGCACGACAGGGACTAGCACAGATACGCAGTATTTT
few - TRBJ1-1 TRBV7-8 CASSLRSAMSGAFF TGTGCCAGCAGCTTACGGAGTGCCATGTCTGGAGCTTTCTTT
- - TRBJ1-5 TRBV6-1 CASSLTELSNQPQHF TGTGCCAGCAGTTTAACAGAGCTTTCCAATCAGCCCCAGCATTTT
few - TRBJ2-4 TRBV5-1 CASSPNQGPVNIQYF TGCGCCAGCAGCCCAAACCAGGGCCCGGTAAACATTCAGTACTTC
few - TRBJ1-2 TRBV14 CASSDPGNRLNYGYTF TGTGCCAGCAGCGACCCCGGGAACAGACTCAACTATGGCTACACCTTC
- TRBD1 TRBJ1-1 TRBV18 CASSLGTGPNTEAFF TGTGCCAGCTCCTTGGGGACAGGGCCGAACACTGAAGCTTTCTTT
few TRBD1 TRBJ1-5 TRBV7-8 CASSGEQGRGQPQHF TGTGCCAGCAGCGGCGAACAGGGGAGAGGTCAGCCCCAGCATTTT
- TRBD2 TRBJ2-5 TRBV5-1 CASSFGGDQETQYF TGCGCCAGCAGCTTCGGGGGGGACCAAGAGACCCAGTACTTC
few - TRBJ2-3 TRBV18 CASSPPTGDPGVGRTIDTQYF TGTGCCAGCTCACCACCAACGGGGGATCCAGGCGTAGGCAGAACAATAGATACGCAGTATTTT
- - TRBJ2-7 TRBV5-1 CASSYDLTGTLAYEQYF TGCGCCAGCAGCTACGACCTCACCGGGACACTTGCCTACGAGCAGTACTTC
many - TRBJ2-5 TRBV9 CASSVGHPGSETQYF TGTGCCAGCAGCGTAGGGCACCCGGGGAGCGAGACCCAGTACTTC
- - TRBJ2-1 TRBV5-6 CASSFTKIYNEQFF TGTGCCAGCAGCTTCACTAAAATTTACAATGAGCAGTTCTTC
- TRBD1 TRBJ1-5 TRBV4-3 CASSQPTGGNQPQHF TGCGCCAGCAGCCAACCGACAGGGGGCAATCAGCCCCAGCATTTT
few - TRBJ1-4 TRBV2 CASSGSHKDVATNEKLFF TGTGCCAGCAGTGGGAGTCACAAAGACGTTGCAACTAATGAAAAACTGTTTTTT
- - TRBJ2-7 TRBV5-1 CASRAQAGATYEQYF TGCGCCAGCAGAGCTCAGGCAGGGGCGACCTACGAGCAGTACTTC
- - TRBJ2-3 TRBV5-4 CASSLPGTITDTQYF TGTGCCAGCAGCTTGCCGGGGACAATCACAGATACGCAGTATTTT
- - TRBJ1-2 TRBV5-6 CASSSRGGYTF TGTGCCAGCAGCTCCAGGGGTGGCTACACCTTC
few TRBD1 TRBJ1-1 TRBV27 CASRIDRGNTEAFF TGTGCCAGCAGGATTGACAGGGGGAACACTGAAGCTTTCTTT
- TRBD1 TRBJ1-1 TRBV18 CASSQQQGYTEAFF TGTGCCAGCTCACAGCAACAGGGGTATACTGAAGCTTTCTTT
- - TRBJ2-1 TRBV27 CASSLRGTQFF TGTGCCAGCAGTTTACGGGGGACTCAGTTCTTC
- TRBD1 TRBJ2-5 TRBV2 CASAPGQGRRETQYF TGTGCCAGCGCACCGGGACAGGGACGGCGAGAGACCCAGTACTTC
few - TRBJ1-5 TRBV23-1 CASGKTGSITGVQSQHF TGCGCCAGCGGAAAAACAGGGTCCATTACAGGCGTCCAGTCCCAGCATTTT
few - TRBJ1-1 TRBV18 CASSPSTGNTEAFF TGTGCCAGCTCACCTTCTACAGGGAACACTGAAGCTTTCTTT
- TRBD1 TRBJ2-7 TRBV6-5 CASSGDRRGDYEQYF TGTGCCAGCAGTGGGGACAGACGGGGTGACTACGAGCAGTACTTC
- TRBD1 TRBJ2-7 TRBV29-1 CSALSGQGYEQYF TGCAGCGCCCTATCCGGACAGGGGTACGAGCAGTACTTC
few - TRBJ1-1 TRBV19 CASSIKTGNTEAFF TGTGCCAGTAGTATTAAGACAGGGAACACTGAAGCTTTCTTT
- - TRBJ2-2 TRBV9 CASSVAGVGGELFF TGTGCCAGCAGCGTAGCAGGGGTAGGCGGGGAGCTGTTTTTT
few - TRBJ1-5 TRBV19 CASSIPRQSHNQPQHF TGTGCCAGTAGTATCCCGAGACAGAGCCATAATCAGCCCCAGCATTTT
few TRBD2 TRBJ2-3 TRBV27 CASSLTSGGTDTQYF TGTGCCAGCAGCCTAACTAGCGGGGGCACAGATACGCAGTATTTT
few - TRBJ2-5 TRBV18 CASSPGREETQYF TGTGCCAGCTCACCAGGCAGGGAAGAGACCCAGTACTTC
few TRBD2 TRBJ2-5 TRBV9 CASSVSGTSQETQYF TGTGCCAGCAGCGTCTCCGGGACTAGTCAAGAGACCCAGTACTTC
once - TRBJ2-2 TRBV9 CASSVVSSNTGELFF TGTGCCAGCAGCGTAGTCAGTTCGAACACCGGGGAGCTGTTTTTT
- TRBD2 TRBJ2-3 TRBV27 CASSLSRLAGGDTQYF TGTGCCAGCAGTTTATCGCGACTAGCGGGGGGGGATACGCAGTATTTT
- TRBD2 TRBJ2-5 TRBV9 CASSVAAASGGEETQYF TGTGCCAGCAGCGTAGCTGCGGCTAGCGGGGGGGAAGAGACCCAGTACTTC
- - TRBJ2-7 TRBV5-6 CASRVSPYEQYF TGTGCCAGCCGAGTGAGCCCCTACGAGCAGTACTTC
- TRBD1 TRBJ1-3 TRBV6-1 CASSAPGQGHFSGNTIYF TGTGCCAGCAGTGCTCCGGGACAGGGACATTTCTCTGGAAACACCATATATTTT
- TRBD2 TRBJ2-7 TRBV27 CASSPPGLAIGEQYF TGTGCCAGCAGTCCACCGGGACTAGCTATAGGCGAGCAGTACTTC
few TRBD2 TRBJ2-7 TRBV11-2 CASSLARLAGAYEQYF TGTGCCAGCAGCTTAGCCCGACTAGCGGGGGCCTACGAGCAGTACTTC
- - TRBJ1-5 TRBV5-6 CASSLNGNQPQHF TGTGCCAGCAGCTTGAACGGGAATCAGCCCCAGCATTTT
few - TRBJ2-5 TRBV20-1 CSAPRGETQYF TGCAGTGCTCCGCGCGGAGAGACCCAGTACTTC